These 12 T cell receptor beta chains share one sample of origin, sequenced in a study of blood T cell repertoires in COVID-19. Produced via immunoSEQ multiplex PCR; TCRdb's table is partial and in-frame only. This sample carries 200,000 to 250,000 clones, roughly 83% of them seen once, and the ten largest clones take around 7%. The sequenced sample was peripheral blood. The receptors were sampled from a woman aged 50 to 60 with acute or convalescent COVID-19.

The chain links TRBV9 to TRBJ1-4; no reliable D call. The germline V and J ends were trimmed by 4 bases and 8 bases, with 12 bases remaining between them. CDR1 and CDR2 (germline): SGDLS, YYNGEE. CDR3 length equals 13 residues. This chain's CDR3 is CASSLRLHEKLFF. The CDR3 DNA reads as TGTGCCAGCAGCCTACGACTGCACGAAAAACTGTTTTTT.

The rearrangement uses TRBV4-1 and TRBJ1-6, with a possible D match to TRBD1 (5 bases). The V gene lost 2 bases and the J gene lost 9 bases, with 8 bases spanning the gap. Per germline, CDR1 MGHRA and CDR2 YSYEKL. The CDR3 loop spans 13 amino acids. CDR3 bases: TGCGCCAGCAGCCAACAGGGTAGTTCACCCCTCCACTTT. Translating gives CASSQQGSSPLHF.

The chain carries TRBV11-2 and TRBJ2-5; D unresolved. The germline gives CDR1 SGHAT, CDR2 FQNNGV. V was pared by 0 bases and J by 5 bases, with 13 bases between. The CDR3 covers 15 residues. CDR3 region: CASSLDRMSRETQYF. The DNA of the CDR3 is TGTGCCAGCAGCTTAGATAGGATGTCGCGGGAGACCCAGTACTTC. The full variable domain, in which reference TRBV11-2 and TRBJ2-5 provide the parts outside the CDR3, is EAGVAQSPRYKIIEKRQSVAFWCNPISGHATLYWYQQILGQGPKLLIQFQNNGVVDDSQLPKDRFSAERLKGVDSTLKIQPAKLEDSAVYLCASSLDRMSRETQYFGPGTRLLVL.

The genes are TRBV11-2 and TRBJ1-6, with TRBD1 matching 8 bases. J was trimmed by 14 bases and V by 3 bases; bases with no gene match: 12. The CDR3 runs to 15 residues. Per the germline V gene, CDR1 is SGHAT and CDR2 is FQNNGV. CDR3 region: CASSFGTGPGVALHF. The CDR3 DNA follows: TGTGCCAGCAGCTTCGGGACAGGCCCGGGGGTAGCCCTCCACTTT.

The chain uses TRBV19 and TRBJ1-1; 9 bases match TRBD1. The CDR3 extends over 14 amino acids. Germline CDR1 reads LNHDA; CDR2 reads SQIVND (reference sequence). Trimming at V came to 4 bases and at J to 8 bases, leaving 8 bases not matched to a gene. The CDR3 region has the DNA TGTGCCAGTAGTAGAATTACAGGGGGCGAAGAAGCTTTCTTT. This sequence encodes CASSRITGGEEAFF.

The genes are TRBV5-6 and TRBJ2-2; D remains unclear. The germline V and J ends were trimmed by 3 bases and 4 bases, with 16 bases remaining between them. Germline values: CDR1 SGHDT, CDR2 YYEEEE. The CDR3 has 16 amino acids. In DNA, the CDR3 is TGTGCCAGCAGCTCGATCACCGGGTTAACCACCGGGGAGCTGTTTTTT. Encoded protein: CASSSITGLTTGELFF.

The V call is TRBV6-5, the J call TRBJ2-1; D unclear. V was pared by 11 bases and J by 7 bases, with 18 bases between. Germline CDR1 is MNHEY and CDR2 is SVGAGI. The CDR3 contains 13 residues. The CDR3 DNA sequence: TGTGCCGGAGAAGAGAATGGCCGAAATGAGCAGTTCTTC. This gives the protein CAGEENGRNEQFF.

This clone was detected a few times. The gene calls are TRBV28 and TRBJ1-2; 11 bases map to TRBD1. Germline CDR1 and CDR2: MDHEN and SYDVKM. Germline trimming cut 6 bases from V and 1 base from J; bases unmatched to any gene: 10. This CDR3 is built from 17 residues. The CDR3 DNA reads TGTGCCAGCAGCAGCTTTGGACAGGGGGCTCGTAACTATGGCTACACCTTC. It yields the protein CASSSFGQGARNYGYTF.

The J gene is TRBJ2-3, the V gene TRBV14; D unresolved. Trimming removed 2 bases from V and 0 bases from J, with 6 bases in between. Germline CDR1 and CDR2: SGHDN and FVKESK. The CDR3 contains 14 residues. CDR3 DNA: TGTGCCAGCAGCCAAATCGGTAGCACAGATACGCAGTATTTT. Protein sequence: CASSQIGSTDTQYF.

The chain employs TRBV19 and TRBJ1-5, with no clear D. Germline-derived CDR1 and CDR2 are LNHDA and SQIVND (reference sequence). The CDR3 sequence is 15 residues long. The germline V and J ends were trimmed by 7 bases and 1 base, with 14 bases remaining between them. The CDR3 DNA reads as TGTGCCAGTACTCTTGGAAGAGGGAGCAATCAGCCCCAGCATTTT. It specifies CASTLGRGSNQPQHF.

The V gene is TRBV9, the J gene TRBJ2-5, with 13 positions matching TRBD2. The CDR3 extends over 16 amino acids. The V gene end was trimmed by 5 bases and the J gene end by 0 bases; junction bases not matched to a gene: 4. Per the germline V gene, CDR1 is SGDLS and CDR2 is YYNGEE. CDR3 in amino acids: CASRRGLAGNQETQYF. CDR3 coding DNA: TGTGCCAGCAGGAGGGGACTAGCGGGGAACCAAGAGACCCAGTACTTC.

V gene TRBV7-2 combines with J gene TRBJ2-2; possibly TRBD1 for D (5 bases). Germline CDR1 SGHTA, CDR2 FQGNSA. Trimming cost V 1 base and J 7 bases, with 10 bases left between them. The CDR3 has 14 amino acids. CDR3 in DNA: TGTGCCAGCAGCTTAGAGGGGTTGGGCGGGGAGCTGTTTTTT. Translating gives CASSLEGLGGELFF.